These 3 T cell receptor beta chains came from one sample sequenced in a study of T-cell reconstitution after alpha-beta-depleted transplantation in children. Preparing the TCRbeta library involved the use of unique molecular identifiers. MiXCR was run by TCRdb on the PCR reads, yielding one entry per CDR3 protein. The data hold 900,000 or so distinct CDR3 sequences, with 15% to 20% observed a single time. Sequenced here: PBMCs, mostly from graft donor cells, sampled 360 days after TCRalphabeta/CD19-depleted stem cell transplant. The receptors originated from a male patient between 10 and 17 years old who had a stem cell transplant for acute lymphoblastic leukemia, so the T cells may come from the graft donor.

The sample holds a few counts of this clonotype. This chain links TRBV7-8 with TRBJ2-7; D may be TRBD2 (5 bases). Germline CDR1 reads SGHVS; CDR2 reads FQNEAQ. Deletions cut 0 bases from V and 3 bases from J, with 9 bases between. The CDR3 extends over 14 amino acids. The CDR3 protein is CASSLAPADYEQYF. The CDR3 DNA reads as TGTGCCAGCAGCTTAGCCCCAGCGGACTACGAGCAGTACTTC.

This clonotype was counted a few times. V gene TRBV12-3 or TRBV12-4 combines with J gene TRBJ1-2; the match to TRBD1 covers 8 bases. The CDR3 extends over 15 amino acids. J lost 7 bases, V lost 6 bases, and 13 bases had no gene match. The CDR3 nucleotides are TGTGCCAGCAGGTCGACAGGGGCCGCTCAATCTGGCTACACCTTC. Amino acid sequence: CASRSTGAAQSGYTF.

The chain employs TRBV6-1 and TRBJ1-2; 11 bases agree with TRBD1. V lost 5 bases, J lost 5 bases, and 7 bases stayed unmatched. The length of the CDR3 is 15 residues. Germline values: CDR1 MNHNS, CDR2 SASEGT. The CDR3 DNA sequence: TGTGCCAGCAGTCCTGGGACAGGGGGAAGTTATGGCTACACCTTC. It codes for CASSPGTGGSYGYTF.